Presented here are 9 T cell receptor beta chains from one specimen sequenced in a study of cytomegalovirus exposure and HLA in healthy donors. The primer mix had 60 Vbeta and 13 Jbeta primers. This table comes from immunoSEQ multiplex PCR, and its TCRdb copy is limited to in-frame clones, with some not included. The sample holds about 140,000 clones, about 80% seen once. Sample: PBMCs. All receptors derive from a woman aged 40 to 50 in good health and CMV-seronegative.

The chain is built from TRBV15 and TRBJ2-7, with TRBD2 matching over 7 bases. Germline lookup yields CDR1 LNHNV and CDR2 YYDKDF (reference sequence). CDR3 length: 15 amino acids. The junction had 4 bases not matched to a gene; V was cut back by 2 bases and J by 0 bases. Written as DNA, the CDR3 is TGTGCCACCAGCAGAACCCCGGGAGGCTCCTACGAGCAGTACTTC. Translating gives CATSRTPGGSYEQYF.

This clone was counted once. The chain combines TRBV20-1 with TRBJ1-5; no clear D gene. Between the trimmed V and J ends, which lost 5 bases and 7 bases, there was a span of 9 bases. The CDR3 is 11 residues long. The germline V gene has CDR1 DFQATT and CDR2 SNEGSKA (reference sequence). The CDR3 DNA is TGCAGTGCTTCAGGAGGGCAGCCCCAGCATTTT. The encoded protein is CSASGGQPQHF.

The gene calls are TRBV11-2 and TRBJ2-3, with TRBD1 identical over 7 bases. The CDR3 extends over 11 amino acids. Germline CDR1 SGHAT, CDR2 FQNNGV. With V trimmed by 8 bases and J by 6 bases, 2 bases remained unmatched. CDR3 region: CASLRGDTQYF. CDR3 in DNA: TGTGCCAGCCTCAGGGGGGATACGCAGTATTTT.

The chain links TRBV5-1 to TRBJ2-1, with D possibly being TRBD1 (5 bases). V dropped 4 bases and J dropped 0 bases, with 20 bases sitting between them. Germline CDR1 SGHRS, CDR2 YFSETQ. The CDR3 runs to 18 residues. The CDR3: CASSPPPGILRSYNEQFF. The CDR3 nucleotides read TGCGCCAGCAGCCCTCCGCCAGGGATTCTCCGCTCCTACAATGAGCAGTTCTTC.

The chain uses TRBV20-1 and TRBJ2-3; D not resolved. Germline V gene sequence: CDR1 DFQATT, CDR2 SNEGSKA (reference sequence). Trimming cost V 1 base and J 7 bases, with 6 bases left between them. The CDR3 consists of 11 residues. The CDR3: CSARVPNTQYF. CDR3 in DNA: TGCAGTGCTAGAGTCCCCAATACGCAGTATTTT.

V is TRBV7-9 and J is TRBJ2-5, with D maybe TRBD2 (5 bases). The CDR3 loop spans 16 amino acids. Germline-derived CDR1 and CDR2 are SEHNR and FQNEAQ (reference sequence). The germline V and J ends were trimmed by 4 bases and 5 bases, with 20 bases remaining between them. The CDR3 is CASSSIQGERGETQYF. As DNA, the CDR3 is TGTGCCAGCAGCTCTATACAAGGAGAGAGAGGGGAGACCCAGTACTTC.

The DNA for the CDR3 is TGTGCCAGCAGCTTACAATTGACAGGCTCCTACGAGCAGTACTTC. Its translation: CASSLQLTGSYEQYF. V gene TRBV7-2 combines with J gene TRBJ2-7; D might be TRBD1 (6 bases). CDR3 size: 15 residues. Germline lookup yields CDR1 SGHTA and CDR2 FQGNSA. V was cut by 2 bases and J by 0 bases, with 11 bases left in between.

The chain joins TRBV28 to TRBJ2-7; 9 bases match TRBD2. The junction had 8 bases not matched to a gene; V was cut back by 4 bases and J by 1 base. Germline CDR1 reads MDHEN; CDR2 reads SYDVKM. There are 16 residues in the CDR3. The CDR3 loop is CASSSLREGRSYEQYF. CDR3 sequence (DNA): TGTGCCAGCAGTTCCTTGCGGGAGGGCCGGTCCTACGAGCAGTACTTC. Full variable domain (missing parts from reference TRBV28 and TRBJ2-7): DVKVTQSSRYLVKRTGEKVFLECVQDMDHENMFWYRQDPGLGLRLIYFSYDVKMKEKGDIPEGYSVSREKKERFSLILESASTNQTSMYLCASSSLREGRSYEQYFGPGTRLTVT.

This clone was recorded only once. This chain joins TRBV4-3 and TRBJ1-6; 11 bases agree with TRBD1. The CDR3 consists of 16 residues. With 4 bases clipped from V and 7 bases from J, the junction kept 6 bases outside the gene matches. CDR1 and CDR2 (germline): LGHNA, YSLEER. The CDR3: CASSLEGTGGNSPLHF. The CDR3 region has the DNA TGCGCCAGCAGCCTAGAAGGGACAGGGGGGAATTCACCCCTCCACTTT.